The present TCR beta chain was sequenced within a study of blood T cell repertoires in COVID-19 (TCRdb year 2020). Background for the entire study: Samples covering the acute and convalescent phases of COVID-19 were provided by collaborators in the United States, Italy and Spain. The material from the prospective study consisted of cDNA or gDNA derived from T cells, B-cell-depleted T cells, or PBMCs. Subjects who had been exposed to COVID-19, were actively infected with it, or had recovered from it provided the deeply sampled blood TCRbeta repertoires that made up the dataset. The repertoires were released in a freely available public database meant as a resource for research on the immune response to SARS-CoV-2. Samples came from the ongoing ImmuneRACE study (first 160 participants) plus 1,254 subjects from 6 global collaborators. The sample metadata nearly always contained a de-identified subject ID, COVID-19 status, age in years and sex. HLA class I and class II types, where available, came from metadata supplied by the sample provider rather than from assay-based typing. Results and caveats for the whole study, not just this receptor: How much clinical and demographic metadata was included differed by source and by participant, and the metadata was provided uncurated.

TCRbeta CDR3 regions were amplified from genomic DNA using the immunoSEQ Assay, a bias-controlled multiplex PCR. As for the original processing: Nucleated cell counts per sample were estimated from amplification of reference gene primers within the assay. To quantify the absolute abundance of each unique TCRbeta CDR3 rearrangement, sequence reads were collapsed and filtered. For each sample, productive Simpson clonality was calculated by taking the square root of Simpson's diversity index across productive rearrangements. Imported from immuneACCESS, the table was reduced by TCRdb to in-frame sequences with V and J called. These copies leave out some clones; in studies compared against another copy, an unresolved V gene accounts for under half, and the cause of the remainder is not known. V, J and clone size were drawn from that table, and D and trimming were deduced from the DNA. Counted in this sample were under 300,000 clones; around 85% of them appeared once. The ten biggest clones cover approximately 4% of the sample.

With respect to this clone: Its binding antigen is unknown. Per-base quality was not reported, and no clone a single base away is much larger than it.

The cysteine opens and the phenylalanine closes a CDR3 of 13 amino acids. The only DNA kept is the CDR3, 39 bases in frame from the first base. V was cut back by 1 base and J by 6 bases, leaving a gap of 8 bases between them. The germline V gene (reference sequence) specifies LGHDT as CDR1 and YNNKEL as CDR2. Each collaborating institution followed its own protocols to collect whole blood in K2EDTA tubes. For TCRbeta analysis, collaborators shipped samples in one of three forms: frozen whole blood, isolated PBMCs, or DNA extracted from either of those sample types. Specimen: peripheral blood. The sequence links TRBV3-1 (or the pseudogene TRBV3-2) to TRBJ2-3; the D gene is not confidently resolved. The receptor's source is a woman in her thirties or forties with active or convalescent COVID-19. The CDR3 has the sequence CASSQGPGDTQYF. At the DNA level, the sequence is TGTGCCAGCAGCCAAGGTCCCGGGGATACGCAGTATTTT.